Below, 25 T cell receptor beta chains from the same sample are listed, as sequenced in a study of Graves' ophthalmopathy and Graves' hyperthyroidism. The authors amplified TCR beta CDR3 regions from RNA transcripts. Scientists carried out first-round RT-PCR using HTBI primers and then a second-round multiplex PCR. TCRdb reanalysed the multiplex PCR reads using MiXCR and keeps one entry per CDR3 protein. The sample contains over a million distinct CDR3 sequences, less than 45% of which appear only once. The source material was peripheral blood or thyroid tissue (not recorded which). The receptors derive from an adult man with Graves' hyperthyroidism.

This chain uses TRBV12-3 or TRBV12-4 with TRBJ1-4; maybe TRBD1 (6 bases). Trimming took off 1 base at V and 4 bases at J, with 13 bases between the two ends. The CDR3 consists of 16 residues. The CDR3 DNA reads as TGTGCCAGCAGTTTAGGGACAGATGGAAGTAATGAAAAACTGTTTTTT. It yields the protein CASSLGTDGSNEKLFF.

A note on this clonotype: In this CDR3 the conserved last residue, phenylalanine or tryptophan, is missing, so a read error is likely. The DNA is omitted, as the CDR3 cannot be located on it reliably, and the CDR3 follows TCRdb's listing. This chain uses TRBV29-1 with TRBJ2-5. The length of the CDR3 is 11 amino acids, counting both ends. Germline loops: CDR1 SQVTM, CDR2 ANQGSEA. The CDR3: CSVEGSDKMNT.

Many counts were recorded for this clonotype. This chain's CDR3 is CAISDFGGSGSYEQYF. The CDR3 coding sequence is TGTGCCATCAGTGATTTCGGCGGGAGTGGGTCCTACGAGCAGTACTTC. The chain links TRBV10-3 to TRBJ2-7; 7 bases map to TRBD2. The germline CDR1 and CDR2 sequences are ENHRY and SYGVKD. V lost 3 bases and J lost 1; bases outside the gene matches: 9. This CDR3 is 16 amino acids long.

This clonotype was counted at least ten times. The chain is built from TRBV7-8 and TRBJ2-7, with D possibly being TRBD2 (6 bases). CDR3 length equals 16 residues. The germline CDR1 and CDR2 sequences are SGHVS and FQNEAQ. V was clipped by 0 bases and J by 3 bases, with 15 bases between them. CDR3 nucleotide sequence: TGTGCCAGCAGCTTAGCTCGGCCTAGCGAAGGCTACGAGCAGTACTTC. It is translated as CASSLARPSEGYEQYF.

CDR3: CASSQVGLNTEAFF. The CDR3, as DNA: TGTGCCAGCAGCCAAGTCGGATTGAACACTGAAGCTTTCTTT. The V gene is TRBV4-2, the J gene TRBJ1-1; D is undetermined. CDR1 LGHNA and CDR2 YNFKEQ come from the germline V gene. There are 14 residues in the CDR3. Deletions cut 1 base from V and 0 bases from J, with 6 bases between.

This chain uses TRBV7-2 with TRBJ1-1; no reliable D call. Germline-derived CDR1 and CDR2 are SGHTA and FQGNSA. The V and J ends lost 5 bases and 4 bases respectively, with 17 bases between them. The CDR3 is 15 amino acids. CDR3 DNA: TGTGCCAGCAGCAGTGCTAGCCCCCGGACCACTGAAGCTTTCTTT. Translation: CASSSASPRTTEAFF. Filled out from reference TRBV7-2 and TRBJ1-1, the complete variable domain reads GAGVSQSPSNKVTEKGKDVELRCDPISGHTALYWYRQSLGQGLEFLIYFQGNSAPDKSGLPSDRFSAERTGGSVSTLTIQRTQQEDSAVYLCASSSASPRTTEAFFGQGTRLTVV.

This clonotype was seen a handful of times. CDR3 region: CASTHPIGLAGGGETQYF. The CDR3 region has the DNA TGTGCCAGCACCCACCCTATTGGGCTAGCGGGAGGAGGCGAGACCCAGTACTTC. The chain carries TRBV13 and TRBJ2-5, with 11 bases fitting TRBD2. V gave up 7 bases and J gave up 5 bases; unmatched junction bases: 18. The CDR3 extends over 18 amino acids. In germline, CDR1 is PRHDT, CDR2 FYEKMQ (reference sequence). Combining the CDR3 with reference TRBV13 and TRBJ2-5 gives the whole variable domain AAGVIQSPRHLIKEKRETATLKCYPIPRHDTVYWYQQGPGQDPQFLISFYEKMQSDKGSIPDRFSAQQFSDYHSELNMSSLELGDSALYFCASTHPIGLAGGGETQYFGPGTRLLVL.

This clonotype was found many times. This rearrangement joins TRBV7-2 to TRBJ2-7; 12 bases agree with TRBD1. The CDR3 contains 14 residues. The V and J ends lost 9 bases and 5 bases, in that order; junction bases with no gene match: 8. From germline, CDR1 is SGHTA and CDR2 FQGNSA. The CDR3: CASKGQGASDEQYF. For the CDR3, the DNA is TGTGCCAGTAAGGGACAGGGGGCGTCGGACGAGCAGTACTTC.

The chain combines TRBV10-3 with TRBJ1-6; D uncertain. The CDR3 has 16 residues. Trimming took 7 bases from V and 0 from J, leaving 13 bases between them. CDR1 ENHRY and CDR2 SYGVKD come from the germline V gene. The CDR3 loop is CAIIDTLSSYNSPLHF. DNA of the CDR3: TGTGCCATCATTGACACGTTGAGCTCCTATAATTCACCCCTCCACTTT.

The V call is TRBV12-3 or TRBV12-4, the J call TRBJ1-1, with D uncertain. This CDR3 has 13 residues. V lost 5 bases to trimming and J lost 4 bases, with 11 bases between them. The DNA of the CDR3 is TGTGCCAGCAGTCGGGTAATGGGCACTGAAGCTTTCTTT. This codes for CASSRVMGTEAFF.

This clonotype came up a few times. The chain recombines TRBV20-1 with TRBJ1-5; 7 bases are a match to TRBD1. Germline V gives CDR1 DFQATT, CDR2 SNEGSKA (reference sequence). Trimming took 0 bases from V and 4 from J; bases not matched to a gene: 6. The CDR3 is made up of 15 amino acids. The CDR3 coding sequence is TGCAGTGCTAGAGATCTAGGGGGCCAGAATCAGCCCCAGCATTTT. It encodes CSARDLGGQNQPQHF.

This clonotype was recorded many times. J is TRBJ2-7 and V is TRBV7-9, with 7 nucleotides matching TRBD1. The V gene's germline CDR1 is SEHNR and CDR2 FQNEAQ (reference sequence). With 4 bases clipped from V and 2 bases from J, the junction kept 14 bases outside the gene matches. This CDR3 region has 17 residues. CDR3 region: CASSSSPWDSEPYEQYF. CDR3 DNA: TGTGCCAGCAGCTCAAGTCCCTGGGACAGCGAGCCCTACGAGCAGTACTTC.

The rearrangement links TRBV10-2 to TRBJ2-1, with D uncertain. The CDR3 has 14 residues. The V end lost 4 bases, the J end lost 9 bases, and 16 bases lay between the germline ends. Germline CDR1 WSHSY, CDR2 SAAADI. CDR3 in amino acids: CASSGEGRFSEQFF. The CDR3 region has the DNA TGCGCCAGCAGTGGGGAAGGAAGGTTCAGTGAGCAGTTCTTC.

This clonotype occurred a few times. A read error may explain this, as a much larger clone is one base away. In DNA, the CDR3 is TGTGCCAGCAGTGACGAGACAGGGGTCTATGGCTACACCTTC. This gives the protein CASSDETGVYGYTF. J is TRBJ1-2 and V is TRBV2; the match to TRBD1 covers 8 bases. V was pared by 3 bases and J by 4 bases, with 4 bases of the junction left unmatched. The CDR3 is made up of 14 amino acids. CDR1 is SNHLY and CDR2 is FYNNEI in the germline V gene.

Written as DNA, the CDR3 is TGTGCCACCAGCAGCCCGGGACTAGGCACCTACGAGCAGTACTTC. Encoded protein: CATSSPGLGTYEQYF. V is TRBV15 and J is TRBJ2-7, with TRBD2 matching 8 bases. Germline CDR1 reads LNHNV; CDR2 reads YYDKDF (reference sequence). V lost 3 bases to trimming and J lost 2 bases; unmatched junction nucleotides: 6. The CDR3 loop spans 15 amino acids.

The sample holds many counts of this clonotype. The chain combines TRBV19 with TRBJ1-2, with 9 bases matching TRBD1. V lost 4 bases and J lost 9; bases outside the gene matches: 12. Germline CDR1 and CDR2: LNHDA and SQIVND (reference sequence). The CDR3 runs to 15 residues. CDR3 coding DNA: TGTGCCAGTAGTAGCACAGGGGGCCCGGGACTGAGCTACACCTTC. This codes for CASSSTGGPGLSYTF.

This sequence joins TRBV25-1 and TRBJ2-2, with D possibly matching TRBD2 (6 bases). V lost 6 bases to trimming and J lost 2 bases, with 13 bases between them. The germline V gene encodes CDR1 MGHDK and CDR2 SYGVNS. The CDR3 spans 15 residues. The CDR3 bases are TGTGCCAGCAGCTTCCCGGGACTCAACACCGGGGAGCTGTTTTTT. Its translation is CASSFPGLNTGELFF.

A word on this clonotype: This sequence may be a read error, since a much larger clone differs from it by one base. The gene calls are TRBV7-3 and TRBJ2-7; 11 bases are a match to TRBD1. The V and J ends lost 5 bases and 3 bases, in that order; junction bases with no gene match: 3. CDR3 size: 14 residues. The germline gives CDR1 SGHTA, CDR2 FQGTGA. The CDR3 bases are TGTGCCAGCAGCGGACAGGGGGCCCACTACGAGCAGTACTTC. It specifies CASSGQGAHYEQYF. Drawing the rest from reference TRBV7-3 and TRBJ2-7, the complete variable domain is GAGVSQTPSNKVTEKGKYVELRCDPISGHTALYWYRQSLGQGPEFLIYFQGTGAADDSGLPNDRFFAVRPEGSVSTLKIQRTERGDSAVYLCASSGQGAHYEQYFGPGTRLTVT.

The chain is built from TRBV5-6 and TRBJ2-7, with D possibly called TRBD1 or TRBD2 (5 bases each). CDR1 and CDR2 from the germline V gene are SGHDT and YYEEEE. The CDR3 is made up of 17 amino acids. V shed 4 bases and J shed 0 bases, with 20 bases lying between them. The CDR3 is CASSPARSRGASYEQYF. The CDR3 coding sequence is TGTGCCAGCAGCCCCGCGCGAAGTAGGGGAGCCTCCTACGAGCAGTACTTC.

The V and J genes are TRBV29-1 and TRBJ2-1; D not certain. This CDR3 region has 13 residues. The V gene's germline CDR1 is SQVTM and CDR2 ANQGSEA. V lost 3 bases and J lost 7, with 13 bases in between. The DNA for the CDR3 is TGCAGCGTTGAGACGCAGAGTGGAAATGAGCAGTTCTTC. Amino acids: CSVETQSGNEQFF.

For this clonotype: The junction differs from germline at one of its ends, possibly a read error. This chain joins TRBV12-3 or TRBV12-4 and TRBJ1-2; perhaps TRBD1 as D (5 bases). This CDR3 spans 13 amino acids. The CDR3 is CASRRGVGYGHTF. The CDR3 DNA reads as TGTGCCAGCAGACGGGGCGTCGGCTATGGCCACACCTTC.

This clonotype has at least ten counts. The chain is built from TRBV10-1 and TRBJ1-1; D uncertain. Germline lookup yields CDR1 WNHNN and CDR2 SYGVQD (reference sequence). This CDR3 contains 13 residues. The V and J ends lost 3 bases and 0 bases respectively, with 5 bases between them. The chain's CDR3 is CASSDNVNTEAFF. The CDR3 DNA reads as TGCGCCAGCAGTGACAATGTGAACACTGAAGCTTTCTTT.

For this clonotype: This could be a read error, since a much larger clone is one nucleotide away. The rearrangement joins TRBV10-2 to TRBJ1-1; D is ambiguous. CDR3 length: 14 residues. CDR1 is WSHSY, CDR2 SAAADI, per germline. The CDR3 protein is CASSEDGVRTEALF. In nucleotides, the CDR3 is TGCGCCAGCAGTGAAGATGGTGTCCGCACTGAAGCTCTCTTT.

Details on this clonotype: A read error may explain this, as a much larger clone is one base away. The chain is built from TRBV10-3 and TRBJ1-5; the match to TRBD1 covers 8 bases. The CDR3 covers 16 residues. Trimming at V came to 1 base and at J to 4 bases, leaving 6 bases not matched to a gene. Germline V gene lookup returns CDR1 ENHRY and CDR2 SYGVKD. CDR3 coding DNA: TGTGCCATCAGTGAGTTATGGCAGGGGGCGAATCAGCCCCAGCATTTT. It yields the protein CAISELWQGANQPQHF.

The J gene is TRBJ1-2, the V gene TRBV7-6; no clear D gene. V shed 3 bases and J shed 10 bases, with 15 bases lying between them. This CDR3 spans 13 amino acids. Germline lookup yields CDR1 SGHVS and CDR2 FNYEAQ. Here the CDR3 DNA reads TGTGCCAGCAGCTTGGAACGCTCCCCCTTCTACACCTTC. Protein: CASSLERSPFYTF.